The present T cell receptor (beta chain) was sequenced within a study of OX40 agonist ivuxolimab in advanced cancers. Looking at the study overall: Patients got intravenous ivuxolimab at 0.01 to 10 mg/kg every 2 weeks. Whole-study findings and limits: The work left the antigen specificity of expanded peripheral T cells undetermined.

Blood draws occurred at baseline, cycle 4 day 1, and cycle 7 day 1. In the case of this clone: The antigen remains undetermined.

Libraries were prepared by immunoSEQ multiplex PCR; TCRdb keeps only in-frame clonotypes and omits some of them. This table holds 50,000 to 70,000 clones, approximately 92% found once. The length of the CDR3 is 13 residues. Germline V gene lookup returns CDR1 SGDLS and CDR2 YYNGEE. Trimming took off 0 bases at V and 4 bases at J, with 4 bases between the two ends. This chain links TRBV9 with TRBJ1-4, with D uncertain. The sample consisted of CD4+ or CD8+ T cells sorted from blood, taken in a trial of the OX40 agonist ivuxolimab. The sequence was obtained from an adult with an advanced solid tumor such as melanoma, head and neck, liver or kidney cancer. The CDR3: CASSVGNNEKLFF. The CDR3 bases are TGTGCCAGCAGCGTAGGCAATAATGAAAAACTGTTTTTT.